Following are 30 T cell receptor beta chains from one sample sequenced in a study of blood T cell repertoires in COVID-19. Generated by immunoSEQ multiplex PCR, the TCRdb table keeps only in-frame clones and is missing some. This sample has roughly 36,000 clones, with around nine tenths found just once. Material for sequencing was peripheral blood. These receptors were taken from a man aged 55-75 years with active or convalescent COVID-19.

The chain combines TRBV5-8 with TRBJ2-3, with TRBD1 matching 8 bases. CDR3 size: 16 residues. CDR1 and CDR2 from the germline V gene are SGHTS and YDEGEE. J was trimmed by 2 bases and V by 5 bases; bases with no gene match: 10. The CDR3 protein is CASRSFRDRITDTQYF. In DNA form, the CDR3 reads TGTGCCAGCAGATCATTCCGGGACAGGATCACAGATACGCAGTATTTT.

The rearrangement uses TRBV5-1 and TRBJ1-3, with D possibly being TRBD1 (5 bases). There are 15 residues in the CDR3. V was cut by 2 bases and J by 1 base, with 10 bases left in between. Germline CDR1 reads SGHRS; CDR2 reads YFSETQ. This chain's CDR3 is CASSLSSGSGNTIYF. CDR3 coding DNA: TGCGCCAGCAGCTTATCCTCAGGGTCTGGAAACACCATATATTTT.

The DNA for the CDR3 is TGTGCCAGCACCCAGGGCCATGAAGCTTTCTTT. As protein: CASTQGHEAFF. The chain combines TRBV6-6 with TRBJ1-1; D perhaps matches TRBD1 (5 bases). The V and J ends lost 7 bases and 7 bases respectively, with 10 bases between them. The CDR3 runs to 11 residues. CDR1 MNHNY and CDR2 SVGAGI come from the germline V gene (reference sequence).

This clone was counted once. This chain joins TRBV11-2 and TRBJ1-1; no reliable D call. The germline V gene has CDR1 SGHAT and CDR2 FQNNGV. V lost 3 bases to trimming and J lost 7 bases, with 12 bases between them. This CDR3 region has 13 residues. The DNA of the CDR3 is TGTGCCAGCAGCTTGAGTGTATATGGTGAAGCTTTCTTT. Protein: CASSLSVYGEAFF.

The chain uses TRBV9 and TRBJ2-1; 8 nucleotides line up with TRBD2. The CDR3 runs to 15 residues. Germline V gene lookup returns CDR1 SGDLS and CDR2 YYNGEE. Losses at the gene ends were 7 bases for V and 1 base for J; bases not matched to a gene: 7. The CDR3 DNA reads TGTGCCAGCGCTACGAGCGGGAGTTCCTACAATGAGCAGTTCTTC. Protein: CASATSGSSYNEQFF.

This clone was observed a handful of times. V usage is TRBV4-1 and J usage is TRBJ2-1, with 8 bases that match TRBD2. The J segment lost 6 bases and the V segment lost 2 bases, leaving 9 bases of the junction unmatched. The CDR3 contains 16 residues. Germline CDR1 is MGHRA and CDR2 is YSYEKL. The CDR3 spells CASSQSQTSVLNEQFF. The CDR3 DNA reads as TGCGCCAGCAGCCAAAGCCAGACTAGCGTTCTCAATGAGCAGTTCTTC.

V gene TRBV7-8 combines with J gene TRBJ1-3, with 7 positions matching TRBD1. Germline V gene sequence: CDR1 SGHVS, CDR2 FQNEAQ. The CDR3 runs to 14 residues. The junction had 5 bases not matched to a gene; V was cut back by 5 bases and J by 4 bases. The CDR3 region is CASSPSGGGNTIYF. Here the CDR3 DNA reads TGTGCCAGCAGCCCCTCAGGGGGAGGAAACACCATATATTTT.

The chain has TRBV7-9 and TRBJ1-4; TRBD1 agrees at 10 bases. V dropped 6 bases and J dropped 7; count of bases not matched to a gene: 8. Per germline, CDR1 SEHNR and CDR2 FQNEAQ (reference sequence). This CDR3 is built from 15 residues. The CDR3 loop reads CASRGTGEWAEKLFF. CDR3 bases: TGTGCCAGCAGGGGGACAGGGGAATGGGCTGAAAAACTGTTTTTT.

This clone has only a few counts. The chain has TRBV7-9 and TRBJ2-7, with D hard to call. Per germline, CDR1 SEHNR and CDR2 FQNEAQ (reference sequence). The CDR3 is 15 amino acids. With 1 base removed from V and 3 bases from J, the gap between germline ends came to 13 bases. The CDR3 loop is CASSLVVSAGYEQYF. The CDR3 nucleotides are TGTGCCAGCAGCTTAGTAGTGTCTGCAGGCTACGAGCAGTACTTC.

This sequence joins TRBV19 and TRBJ1-2; D remains unclear. The V gene lost 5 bases and the J gene lost 2 bases, with 9 bases spanning the gap. Germline CDR1 and CDR2: LNHDA and SQIVND (reference sequence). The CDR3 covers 13 residues. As DNA, the CDR3 is TGTGCCAGTAGTTGGGCAGACAACTATGGCTACACCTTC. Its protein is CASSWADNYGYTF. The whole variable domain, filled in from reference TRBV19 and TRBJ1-2, reads DGGITQSPKYLFRKEGQNVTLSCEQNLNHDAMYWYRQDPGQGLRLIYYSQIVNDFQKGDIAEGYSVSREKKESFPLTVTSAQKNPTAFYLCASSWADNYGYTFGSGTRLTVV.

The V call is TRBV7-2, the J call TRBJ2-6; possibly TRBD1 for D (5 bases). Germline loops: CDR1 SGHTA, CDR2 FQGNSA. Trimming took 1 base from V and 0 from J, leaving 13 bases between them. The CDR3 sequence is 18 residues long. The CDR3 spells CASSLVTVSPSGANVLTF. The CDR3, as DNA: TGTGCCAGCAGCTTAGTGACAGTCTCCCCCTCTGGGGCCAACGTCCTGACTTTC.

The gene calls are TRBV4-1 and TRBJ1-1; 11 nucleotides match TRBD1. The junction had 7 bases not matched to a gene; V was cut back by 6 bases and J by 7 bases. CDR3 length equals 14 residues. Germline CDR1 MGHRA, CDR2 YSYEKL. Here the CDR3 DNA reads TGCGCCAGCAGACGGACAGGGGGCGAGAGTGAAGCTTTCTTT. It specifies CASRRTGGESEAFF.

The chain couples TRBV5-1 to TRBJ2-1, with a possible D match to TRBD2 (5 bases). This CDR3 contains 16 residues. Trimming took 7 bases from V and 1 from J, leaving 18 bases between them. The germline gives CDR1 SGHRS, CDR2 YFSETQ. CDR3 amino acids: CASRPRSAVSYNEQFF. The CDR3 region has the DNA TGCGCCAGCCGGCCCCGATCAGCGGTATCCTACAATGAGCAGTTCTTC.

This chain connects TRBV11-3 to TRBJ2-1; D ambiguous. V shed 1 base and J shed 0 bases, with 4 bases lying between them. The germline V gene encodes CDR1 SGHNT and CDR2 YENEEA. The CDR3 runs 14 residues. The CDR3 sequence: CASSLGSSYNEQFF. In DNA, the CDR3 is TGTGCCAGCAGCTTAGGGAGCTCCTACAATGAGCAGTTCTTC.

This clone was seen more than once but under ten times. CDR3 DNA sequence: TGTGCCAGCAGCGCCGGACAGGGAGCGGGGCCCCAGCATTTT. Its protein is CASSAGQGAGPQHF. V is TRBV9 and J is TRBJ1-5, with 8 bases lining up with TRBD1. V was clipped by 3 bases and J by 9 bases; unmatched bases: 8. The CDR3 length is 14 residues. Germline values: CDR1 SGDLS, CDR2 YYNGEE.

The DNA of the CDR3 is TGTGCCAGCAGCCCGGGGGGCTCCAACTATGGCTACACCTTC. It codes for CASSPGGSNYGYTF. V is TRBV5-4 and J is TRBJ1-2, with TRBD1 as a possible D gene (6 bases). The germline V gene encodes CDR1 SGHNT and CDR2 YYREEE (reference sequence). The ends were cut back, 4 bases at V and 2 bases at J, with 12 bases in the middle. The CDR3 contains 14 residues.

The chain links TRBV5-5 to TRBJ1-6; a weak D match, TRBD1 (6 bases). Germline CDR1 and CDR2: SGHKS and YYEKEE (reference sequence). The CDR3 sequence is 15 residues long. V gave up 3 bases and J gave up 3 bases, with 10 bases separating them. CDR3 region: CASSSDSIYNSPLHF. The CDR3 DNA is TGTGCCAGCAGCTCGGACAGTATCTATAATTCACCCCTCCACTTT.

The gene calls are TRBV18 and TRBJ1-1; the D gene is possibly TRBD1 (6 bases). This CDR3 has 11 amino acids. The V gene's germline CDR1 is KGHSH and CDR2 LQKENI. The ends were cut back, 4 bases at V and 11 bases at J, with 11 bases in the middle. This CDR3 reads CASSQGGSAFF. CDR3 nucleotides: TGTGCCAGCTCACAGGGGGGGTCCGCTTTCTTT.

The rearrangement links TRBV10-3 to TRBJ2-3; D perhaps matches TRBD1 (6 bases). The CDR3 extends over 13 amino acids. Germline CDR1 reads ENHRY; CDR2 reads SYGVKD. The ends were cut back, 4 bases at V and 2 bases at J, with 7 bases in the middle. The CDR3 region is CAISGDITDTQYF. DNA for the CDR3: TGTGCCATCAGTGGGGACATCACAGATACGCAGTATTTT.

V is TRBV7-9 and J is TRBJ1-1; D is perhaps TRBD1 (5 bases). Germline lookup yields CDR1 SEHNR and CDR2 FQNEAQ (reference sequence). The V gene lost 5 bases and the J gene lost 1 base, with 8 bases spanning the gap. CDR3 length equals 13 residues. The CDR3 sequence: CASSEQENTEAFF. The CDR3, as DNA: TGTGCCAGCAGCGAACAGGAGAACACTGAAGCTTTCTTT.

On this clone: One end of the junction fails to match germline, which may point to a read error. This chain uses TRBV7-9 with TRBJ2-2; TRBD2 matches at 8 bases. Germline values: CDR1 SEHNR, CDR2 FQNEAQ (reference sequence). This CDR3 comprises 17 residues. In DNA form, the CDR3 reads TGTGTCAGCAGGGAAGGAGCGGGGACTAGAGACACCGGGGAGCTGTTTTTT. Translating gives CVSREGAGTRDTGELFF.

This clone was counted between two and nine times. The chain employs TRBV27 and TRBJ2-7; 9 bases match TRBD2. Germline V gene lookup returns CDR1 MNHEY and CDR2 SMNVEV (reference sequence). The trim removed 5 bases at V and 3 bases at J, leaving 11 bases unmatched. CDR3 size: 16 residues. DNA of the CDR3: TGTGCCAGCAGTGAGACCGGGACTAGCCGCCGCTACGAGCAGTACTTC. It yields the protein CASSETGTSRRYEQYF.

The CDR3 nucleotides read TGTGCCAGCAGCTTGGGGCAGGGGAACACAGATACGCAGTATTTT. It codes for CASSLGQGNTDTQYF. The chain links TRBV5-4 to TRBJ2-3; weak D call: TRBD1 (6 bases). The V gene lost 0 bases and the J gene lost 2 bases, with 10 bases spanning the gap. The germline CDR1 and CDR2 sequences are SGHNT and YYREEE (reference sequence). This CDR3 contains 15 residues.

The chain recombines TRBV9 with TRBJ2-3; the match to TRBD1 covers 12 bases. Looked up from germline, CDR1 is SGDLS and CDR2 is YYNGEE. The CDR3 consists of 16 residues. Unmatched junction bases numbered 9, after V lost 4 bases and J lost 6 bases. The CDR3 DNA reads as TGTGCCAGCAGCCTCGGGACAGGGGGCCTCGGGGATACGCAGTATTTT. Its translation: CASSLGTGGLGDTQYF.

Note on this clone: One end of the junction does not line up with germline, which may come from a read error. The chain employs TRBV7-2 and TRBJ2-7; 9 nucleotides line up with TRBD2. The V gene's germline CDR1 is SGHTA and CDR2 FQGNSA. The length of the CDR3 is 13 residues. CDR3 residues: CASSLGGSGRWNF. In DNA form, the CDR3 reads TGTGCCAGCAGCTTAGGGGGTAGCGGGAGATGGAACTTC. The complete variable domain, with remaining parts taken from reference TRBV7-2 and TRBJ2-7, reads GAGVSQSPSNKVTEKGKDVELRCDPISGHTALYWYRQSLGQGLEFLIYFQGNSAPDKSGLPSDRFSAERTGGSVSTLTIQRTQQEDSAVYLCASSLGGSGRWNFGPGTRLTVT.

The table lists this clone with a few counts. The chain recombines TRBV19 with TRBJ1-2; D ambiguous. The CDR3 totals 13 residues. Germline CDR1 LNHDA, CDR2 SQIVND (reference sequence). V was pared by 4 bases and J by 5 bases, with 11 bases between. CDR3 DNA: TGTGCCAGTAGTAACGGGTTGAGGTATGGCTACACCTTC. Translating it yields CASSNGLRYGYTF. Together with reference TRBV19 and TRBJ1-2, the CDR3 gives the full variable domain: DGGITQSPKYLFRKEGQNVTLSCEQNLNHDAMYWYRQDPGQGLRLIYYSQIVNDFQKGDIAEGYSVSREKKESFPLTVTSAQKNPTAFYLCASSNGLRYGYTFGSGTRLTVV.

J is TRBJ1-1 and V is TRBV5-1; D perhaps matches TRBD1 (5 bases). Between the trimmed V and J ends, which lost 4 bases and 2 bases, there was a span of 12 bases. The CDR3 is made up of 14 amino acids. CDR1 and CDR2 from the germline V gene are SGHRS and YFSETQ. This chain's CDR3 is CASSTTGFNTEAFF. CDR3 bases: TGCGCCAGCAGCACAACAGGTTTCAACACTGAAGCTTTCTTT.

This chain uses TRBV7-8 with TRBJ1-2; 8 bases are a match to TRBD1. CDR1 SGHVS and CDR2 FQNEAQ come from the germline V gene. This CDR3 has 12 residues. The V and J ends lost 5 bases and 10 bases, in that order; junction bases with no gene match: 6. The chain's CDR3 is CASSNGQGAYTF. Written as DNA, the CDR3 is TGTGCCAGCAGCAACGGACAGGGTGCCTACACCTTC.

J is TRBJ1-5 and V is TRBV4-1; 8 positions agree with TRBD1. Per the germline V gene, CDR1 is MGHRA and CDR2 is YSYEKL. The trim removed 0 bases at V and 3 bases at J, leaving 10 bases unmatched. The CDR3 extends over 18 amino acids. CDR3 nucleotides: TGCGCCAGCAGCCAAGATGGGGGACAGGCGGAATACAATCAGCCCCAGCATTTT. Translated, it gives CASSQDGGQAEYNQPQHF.

The rearrangement joins TRBV11-2 to TRBJ2-1; TRBD2 matches at 8 bases. The junction had 16 bases not matched to a gene; V was cut back by 1 base and J by 8 bases. CDR1 is SGHAT, CDR2 FQNNGV, per germline. This CDR3 spans 18 amino acids. CDR3 bases: TGTGCCAGCAGCTTAGCCCTCCAGGCTAGCGGGTGGGTAGATGAGCAGTTCTTC. It yields the protein CASSLALQASGWVDEQFF.